These 23 T cell receptor beta chains were sequenced from one sample in a study of cytomegalovirus exposure and HLA in healthy donors. PCR amplification relied on 60 Vbeta primers (plus 13 Jbeta primers). Method: immunoSEQ multiplex PCR; TCRdb's copy keeps in-frame clones and lacks some. This sample carries 80,000 to 95,000 clones, about 83% of them seen once, and the ten largest clones take roughly 5.5%. Material: PBMCs. All receptors come from a woman aged 18-35 years in good health and CMV-seropositive.

The chain employs TRBV20-1 and TRBJ2-3; possible D gene TRBD2, 5 bases. With 6 bases removed from V and 6 bases from J, the gap between germline ends came to 10 bases. CDR3 size: 11 residues. Germline CDR1 reads DFQATT; CDR2 reads SNEGSKA (reference sequence). In DNA form, the CDR3 reads TGCAGTGCCGCCCCGGGGGATACGCAGTATTTT. This encodes CSAAPGDTQYF.

The rearrangement links TRBV27 to TRBJ2-3; 7 bases line up with TRBD2. Germline lookup yields CDR1 MNHEY and CDR2 SMNVEV (reference sequence). V dropped 0 bases and J dropped 2; count of bases not matched to a gene: 14. The CDR3 has 19 residues. CDR3 loop: CASSLSRARTRKLTDTQYF. The DNA for the CDR3 is TGTGCCAGCAGTTTATCGCGAGCAAGGACTAGGAAACTCACAGATACGCAGTATTTT.

The chain couples TRBV5-1 to TRBJ2-6; tentative D call: TRBD1 (5 bases). This CDR3 spans 14 amino acids. The V end was cut by 4 bases, the J end by 0 bases, with 5 bases between. The germline gives CDR1 SGHRS, CDR2 YFSETQ. CDR3 amino acids: CASSGHSGANVLTF. CDR3 bases: TGCGCCAGCAGCGGACACTCTGGGGCCAACGTCCTGACTTTC.

The CDR3 loop reads CASSNGDRNNSPLHF. The CDR3 DNA reads as TGTGCCAGCAGCAACGGGGACAGAAATAATTCACCCCTCCACTTT. The chain uses TRBV6-1 and TRBJ1-6; 7 nucleotides line up with TRBD1. Germline values: CDR1 MNHNS, CDR2 SASEGT. The CDR3 totals 15 residues. The J segment lost 5 bases and the V segment lost 6 bases, leaving 7 bases of the junction unmatched.

The chain carries TRBV25-1 and TRBJ2-3; the D gene is possibly TRBD1 (5 bases). The CDR3 has 14 residues. The germline CDR1 and CDR2 sequences are MGHDK and SYGVNS. The germline V and J ends were trimmed by 4 bases and 6 bases, with 14 bases remaining between them. The CDR3 region is CASSGGPWGDTQYF. In DNA form, the CDR3 reads TGTGCCAGCAGTGGGGGCCCCTGGGGTGATACGCAGTATTTT.

V and J are TRBV19 and TRBJ2-3; perhaps TRBD2 as D (6 bases). Germline values: CDR1 LNHDA, CDR2 SQIVND (reference sequence). V lost 1 base, J lost 4 bases, and 15 bases lay in between. This CDR3 region has 16 residues. In nucleotides, the CDR3 is TGTGCCAGTAGTATAGTTCCGGGAGACGGGGCAGATACGCAGTATTTT. It codes for CASSIVPGDGADTQYF.

This chain connects TRBV7-2 to TRBJ1-1; maybe TRBD1 (5 bases). CDR1 SGHTA and CDR2 FQGNSA come from the germline V gene. This CDR3 spans 15 amino acids. The V end lost 3 bases, the J end lost 2 bases, and 13 bases lay between the germline ends. The CDR3 coding sequence is TGTGCCAGCAGCTTGTTGGCAGGGTCAAACACTGAAGCTTTCTTT. This translates into CASSLLAGSNTEAFF.

This chain joins TRBV7-3 and TRBJ2-5; D is ambiguous. In germline, CDR1 is SGHTA, CDR2 FQGTGA. V lost 4 bases to trimming and J lost 5 bases, with 14 bases between them. This CDR3 has 14 amino acids. The CDR3 sequence: CASSSYLRPETQYF. CDR3 DNA: TGTGCCAGCAGCTCCTATCTGCGGCCGGAGACCCAGTACTTC.

The chain joins TRBV29-1 to TRBJ2-5; D possibly corresponds to TRBD1 (6 bases). The CDR3 extends over 12 amino acids. CDR1 and CDR2 (germline): SQVTM, ANQGSEA. The V and J ends lost 6 bases and 5 bases respectively, with 13 bases between them. Here the CDR3 reads CSVQDSVETQYF. The CDR3 DNA reads as TGCAGCGTCCAGGACAGTGTCGAGACCCAGTACTTC.

This clone occurred a few times. The chain is built from TRBV7-9 and TRBJ2-7; the match to TRBD1 covers 8 bases. V lost 1 base and J lost 5; bases outside the gene matches: 7. The germline V gene encodes CDR1 SEHNR and CDR2 FQNEAQ (reference sequence). The CDR3 length is 15 residues. The CDR3 reads CASSLVGQGLHEQYF. In DNA, the CDR3 is TGTGCCAGCAGCTTAGTAGGACAGGGCTTACACGAGCAGTACTTC.

The chain is built from TRBV15 and TRBJ2-3; TRBD2 matches at 8 bases. This CDR3 comprises 17 residues. Per the germline V gene, CDR1 is LNHNV and CDR2 is YYDKDF (reference sequence). The junction had 12 bases not matched to a gene; V was cut back by 5 bases and J by 2 bases. Here the CDR3 DNA reads TGTGCCACCAGCTCGAGTAATGTAGCGGGGATCACAGATACGCAGTATTTT. Amino acids: CATSSSNVAGITDTQYF.

V gene TRBV28 combines with J gene TRBJ1-4; D unclear. Germline V gene sequence: CDR1 MDHEN, CDR2 SYDVKM. The CDR3 runs to 14 residues. Deletions cut 6 bases from V and 6 bases from J, with 14 bases between. CDR3 amino acids: CASRVGALDEKLFF. CDR3 sequence (DNA): TGTGCCAGCAGAGTCGGTGCGTTGGATGAAAAACTGTTTTTT.

This clone was detected a few times. The chain links TRBV30 to TRBJ2-7, with 7 bases identical to TRBD1. CDR1 is GTSNPN, CDR2 SVGIG, per germline (reference sequence). This CDR3 spans 13 amino acids. CDR3 nucleotide sequence: TGTGCTTTGACAGGGCTGAGTTTCTACGAGCAGTACTTC. Its translation: CALTGLSFYEQYF.

V is TRBV6-1 and J is TRBJ2-7, with D maybe TRBD2 (6 bases). The CDR3 is 14 residues long. Germline CDR1 MNHNS, CDR2 SASEGT. Trimming shortened V by 3 bases and J by 2 bases, and 11 bases separated the two germline ends. The CDR3 sequence is CASSEPSVTYEQYF. CDR3 nucleotide sequence: TGTGCCAGCAGTGAGCCTAGCGTGACCTACGAGCAGTACTTC.

This chain links TRBV13 with TRBJ2-1; TRBD2 agrees at 8 bases. J lost 4 bases, V lost 2 bases, and 16 bases had no gene match. The V gene's germline CDR1 is PRHDT and CDR2 FYEKMQ (reference sequence). The CDR3 is 19 residues long. CDR3 amino acids: CASSLTGREVRGRYNEQFF. Here the CDR3 DNA reads TGTGCCAGCAGCTTAACCGGGAGGGAGGTCCGAGGACGTTACAATGAGCAGTTCTTC.

This clone was seen a handful of times. The V gene is TRBV4-1, the J gene TRBJ2-5; 11 nucleotides line up with TRBD1. TRBJ2-7 explains the end of the DNA better; the J call may be wrong. The CDR3 runs 16 residues. CDR1 and CDR2 from the germline V gene are MGHRA and YSYEKL. The CDR3 nucleotides read TGCGCCAGCAGCCAAGGGACCGGGACAGGGGGTTCCGAGCAGTACTTC. Its translation is CASSQGTGTGGSEQYF.

V is TRBV5-1 and J is TRBJ2-3; TRBD1 agrees at 9 bases. Trimming cost V 2 bases and J 5 bases; bases outside gene matches: 9. CDR1 SGHRS and CDR2 YFSETQ come from the germline V gene. The CDR3 spans 16 residues. CDR3 coding DNA: TGCGCCAGCAGCTTCATTTCGACAGGGGGGATAGATACGCAGTATTTT. Protein: CASSFISTGGIDTQYF.

The J gene is TRBJ2-7, the V gene TRBV27, with 7 bases lining up with TRBD1. CDR1 and CDR2 (germline): MNHEY, SMNVEV (reference sequence). This CDR3 contains 15 residues. Losses at the gene ends were 4 bases for V and 3 bases for J; bases not matched to a gene: 9. The CDR3 spells CASSSTGTVDYEQYF. The CDR3 DNA sequence: TGTGCCAGCAGTTCCACCGGGACAGTGGACTACGAGCAGTACTTC.

The chain is built from TRBV27 and TRBJ2-7; perhaps TRBD2 as D (6 bases). CDR1 MNHEY and CDR2 SMNVEV come from the germline V gene (reference sequence). V shed 8 bases and J shed 2 bases, with 25 bases lying between them. The CDR3 consists of 17 residues. The CDR3 is CASARDRHDGNAYEQYF. The DNA of the CDR3 is TGTGCCAGCGCGCGGGACCGTCATGATGGGAATGCCTACGAGCAGTACTTC.

The J gene is TRBJ1-5, the V gene TRBV28; D gene uncertain. Trimming removed 5 bases at V and 1 base at J, with 9 bases between. CDR3 length equals 14 residues. Germline-derived CDR1 and CDR2 are MDHEN and SYDVKM. The CDR3: CASSPTISNQPQHF. CDR3 DNA sequence: TGTGCCAGCAGTCCTACGATAAGCAATCAGCCCCAGCATTTT.

The chain links TRBV11-2 to TRBJ2-6, with TRBD1 identical over 10 bases. Germline lookup yields CDR1 SGHAT and CDR2 FQNNGV. The CDR3 runs to 18 residues. The junction had 9 bases not matched to a gene; V was cut back by 3 bases and J by 4 bases. The CDR3 region is CASSFPRTGGEGANVLTF. CDR3 nucleotides: TGTGCCAGCAGCTTCCCCAGGACAGGGGGAGAGGGGGCCAACGTCCTGACTTTC.

The chain recombines TRBV4-1 with TRBJ1-2; 8 nucleotides line up with TRBD1. This CDR3 spans 14 amino acids. The ends lost 1 base at V and 8 bases at J; junction bases unmatched: 6. Germline CDR1 reads MGHRA; CDR2 reads YSYEKL. CDR3 coding DNA: TGCGCCAGCAGCCAAGCGACAGGGGCAGGCGGCTACACCTTC. Translation gives CASSQATGAGGYTF.

The chain links TRBV27 to TRBJ2-2, with D possibly TRBD2 on 5 matching bases. Per germline, CDR1 MNHEY and CDR2 SMNVEV (reference sequence). The CDR3 has 16 residues. V lost 2 bases to trimming and J lost 0 bases, with 10 bases between them. The CDR3 DNA follows: TGTGCCAGCAGTTTAATGGCGGGCGCGAACACCGGGGAGCTGTTTTTT. This sequence encodes CASSLMAGANTGELFF.